What follows are 14 T cell receptor beta chains derived from one specimen sequenced in a study of blood T cell repertoires in COVID-19. Sequenced by immunoSEQ multiplex PCR; TCRdb stores in-frame clones only, minus some. The data hold about 160,000 clones, with less than 90% observed a single time. Input material: PBMCs or T cells enriched from blood (not recorded which). The origin of the receptors is a woman in her fifties or sixties who had recovered from COVID-19.

The CDR3 bases are TGCGCCACCGGCATTAAAGGGGGGGGCACAGATACGCAGTATTTT. The encoded protein is CATGIKGGGTDTQYF. This rearrangement joins TRBV5-1 to TRBJ2-3, with D tentatively TRBD2 (7 bases). V lost 9 bases and J 1 base, leaving 18 bases between the germline ends. Germline CDR1 and CDR2: SGHRS and YFSETQ. The CDR3 totals 15 residues. Together with reference TRBV5-1 and TRBJ2-3, the CDR3 gives the full variable domain: KAGVTQTPRYLIKTRGQQVTLSCSPISGHRSVSWYQQTPGQGLQFLFEYFSETQRNKGNFPGRFSGRQFSNSRSEMNVSTLELGDSALYLCATGIKGGGTDTQYFGPGTRLTVL.

CDR3 amino acids: CASSQDSTVSFKKYF. Written as DNA, the CDR3 is TGTGCCAGCAGCCAAGATAGTACGGTTAGCTTTAAGAAGTACTTC. This chain connects TRBV14 to TRBJ2-7; no firm D call. Trimming left V 0 bases short and J 11 bases short, with 20 bases between. The germline CDR1 and CDR2 sequences are SGHDN and FVKESK. The length of the CDR3 is 15 residues.

The chain uses TRBV27 and TRBJ1-5; D uncertain. Between the trimmed V and J ends, which lost 2 bases and 7 bases, there was a span of 9 bases. CDR3 length: 13 residues. CDR1 is MNHEY and CDR2 is SMNVEV in the germline V gene (reference sequence). Here the CDR3 DNA reads TGTGCCAGCAGTTTAAAAGGAGACCAGCCCCAGCATTTT. Encoded protein: CASSLKGDQPQHF.

The chain is built from TRBV18 and TRBJ2-1, with 14 bases fitting TRBD2. This CDR3 comprises 16 residues. Germline trimming cut 5 bases from V and 9 bases from J; bases unmatched to any gene: 9. Germline CDR1 and CDR2: KGHSH and LQKENI. CDR3 amino acids: CASSTALGTSGSEQFF. For the CDR3, the DNA is TGTGCCAGCTCAACGGCCCTGGGGACTAGCGGGAGTGAGCAGTTCTTC.

The chain uses TRBV6-5 and TRBJ2-7; 11 nucleotides align to TRBD2. J was trimmed by 6 bases and V by 0 bases; bases with no gene match: 4. The CDR3 runs 15 residues. Germline V CDR1 and CDR2: MNHEY, SVGAGI. The DNA of the CDR3 is TGTGCCAGCAGTTACTCGTTCCTAGCGGGAGGCGAGCAGTACTTC. Its protein product is CASSYSFLAGGEQYF.

V usage is TRBV4-3 and J usage is TRBJ1-5, with D possibly TRBD1 on 5 matching bases. There are 15 residues in the CDR3. CDR1 is LGHNA, CDR2 YSLEER, per germline. The germline V and J ends were trimmed by 4 bases and 2 bases, with 12 bases remaining between them. The CDR3 region has the DNA TGCGCCAGCAGCCTTACAGGACGGGGCAATCAGCCCCAGCATTTT. This translates into CASSLTGRGNQPQHF.

This clone was seen a single time. This chain joins TRBV5-6 and TRBJ1-5, with D possibly TRBD1 on 6 matching bases. V lost 3 bases, J lost 7 bases, and 14 bases lay in between. This CDR3 is built from 14 residues. Per germline, CDR1 SGHDT and CDR2 YYEEEE. The chain's CDR3 is CASSSGRGRQPQHF. CDR3 coding DNA: TGTGCCAGCAGCTCGGGGCGGGGGCGCCAGCCCCAGCATTTT.

This clone was picked up a small number of times. The gene calls are TRBV4-3 and TRBJ1-2, with a tentative D call TRBD1 (5 bases). Germline assignment: CDR1 LGHNA and CDR2 YSLEER. CDR3 length: 15 amino acids. V was clipped by 0 bases and J by 4 bases, with 12 bases between them. The CDR3 here is CASSQDGGHLYGYTF. The CDR3 region has the DNA TGCGCCAGCAGCCAAGATGGCGGACACCTCTATGGCTACACCTTC.

This chain's CDR3 is CASTTAGTGYNSPLHF. The CDR3 bases are TGTGCCAGCACAACGGCGGGGACGGGGTATAATTCACCCCTCCACTTT. J is TRBJ1-6 and V is TRBV2, with D maybe TRBD1 (5 bases). This CDR3 is 16 amino acids long. V lost 7 bases and J 4 bases, leaving 17 bases between the germline ends. Germline lookup yields CDR1 SNHLY and CDR2 FYNNEI.

This clone appeared a few times. The chain recombines TRBV6-6 with TRBJ2-2; D is unclear. This CDR3 region has 16 residues. V lost 2 bases, J lost 4 bases, and 14 bases lay in between. From germline, CDR1 is MNHNY and CDR2 SVGAGI (reference sequence). CDR3 sequence: CASSYSLYPTTGELFF. DNA for the CDR3: TGTGCCAGCAGTTACAGTCTCTACCCCACCACCGGGGAGCTGTTTTTT.

The V gene is TRBV12-3 or TRBV12-4, the J gene TRBJ1-1; D is ambiguous. Trimming took off 5 bases at V and 7 bases at J, with 11 bases between the two ends. There are 12 residues in the CDR3. CDR3 nucleotides: TGTGCCAGCAGTACCGACAAGAGTGAAGCTTTCTTT. As protein: CASSTDKSEAFF.

J is TRBJ1-1 and V is TRBV7-2, with D possibly TRBD1 on 6 matching bases. Trimming cost V 4 bases and J 7 bases, with 13 bases left between them. This CDR3 comprises 13 residues. The germline CDR1 and CDR2 sequences are SGHTA and FQGNSA. CDR3 sequence: CASSSVRGREAFF. DNA of the CDR3: TGTGCCAGCAGCTCAGTCAGGGGCCGTGAAGCTTTCTTT.

This clone has a single count. This chain uses TRBV19 with TRBJ2-3; TRBD1 agrees at 8 bases. This CDR3 contains 15 residues. Germline CDR1 reads LNHDA; CDR2 reads SQIVND (reference sequence). The V and J ends lost 0 bases and 5 bases, in that order; junction bases with no gene match: 4. The CDR3 bases are TGTGCCAGTAGTATAGAAGGACAGGGCAGAGATACGCAGTATTTT. This sequence encodes CASSIEGQGRDTQYF.

The genes are TRBV7-8 and TRBJ2-2; weak D call: TRBD2 (6 bases). V was cut by 3 bases and J by 0 bases, with 23 bases left in between. The CDR3 runs to 20 residues. Germline V lookup: CDR1 SGHVS, CDR2 FQNEAQ. CDR3 nucleotide sequence: TGTGCCAGCAGCTTCCGCTCAACGGCGACTAGTGGGTCGAACACCGGGGAGCTGTTTTTT. This sequence encodes CASSFRSTATSGSNTGELFF.